A single sample is the source of the 11 T cell receptor beta chains below, sequenced in a study of OX40 agonist ivuxolimab in advanced cancers. Clones were sequenced by immunoSEQ multiplex PCR, and TCRdb holds only the in-frame ones, with some missing. The table shows about 89,000 clones, with approximately 93% occurring only once. The input for sequencing was CD4+ or CD8+ T cells sorted from blood, taken in a trial of the OX40 agonist ivuxolimab. The receptors here all came from an adult with an advanced solid tumor such as melanoma, head and neck, liver or kidney cancer.

This clone was counted between two and nine times. CDR3 coding DNA: TGTGCCAGCAGCTTGGAAAGGGGATATGGCTACACCTTC. Protein product: CASSLERGYGYTF. The chain carries TRBV7-6 and TRBJ1-2, with D maybe TRBD1 (5 bases). Germline V gene sequence: CDR1 SGHVS, CDR2 FNYEAQ. The CDR3 covers 13 residues. The V end lost 3 bases, the J end lost 5 bases, and 10 bases lay between the germline ends.

This clone was recorded once. V is TRBV5-5 and J is TRBJ2-5; possible D gene TRBD1, 6 bases. CDR3 length equals 15 residues. Germline V gene lookup returns CDR1 SGHKS and CDR2 YYEKEE (reference sequence). V was clipped by 4 bases and J by 2 bases, with 15 bases between them. The CDR3 coding sequence is TGTGCCAGCAGCCTGAATACAGGGAGTCAAGAGACCCAGTACTTC. This translates into CASSLNTGSQETQYF.

This chain joins TRBV28 and TRBJ1-6; 7 nucleotides line up with TRBD1. With 2 bases clipped from V and 9 bases from J, the junction kept 7 bases outside the gene matches. There are 15 residues in the CDR3. In germline, CDR1 is MDHEN, CDR2 SYDVKM. The CDR3 DNA follows: TGTGCCAGCAGTTTAACGAGGACAGGAGGTTCACCCCTCCACTTT. Protein: CASSLTRTGGSPLHF.

This clone was recorded a few times. The chain is built from TRBV15 and TRBJ1-5; D remains ambiguous. This CDR3 is 12 amino acids long. Trimming removed 0 bases at V and 14 bases at J, with 11 bases between. CDR1 is LNHNV and CDR2 is YYDKDF in the germline V gene (reference sequence). DNA for the CDR3: TGTGCCACCAGCAGAGACGACATCGTTGAGCATTTT. Protein sequence: CATSRDDIVEHF.

The chain has TRBV7-2 and TRBJ2-1; 12 nucleotides line up with TRBD2. This CDR3 spans 16 amino acids. Germline V gives CDR1 SGHTA, CDR2 FQGNSA. V lost 5 bases and J lost 4; bases outside the gene matches: 6. CDR3 amino acids: CASSLSSGRGYNEQFF. As DNA, the CDR3 is TGTGCCAGCAGCCTCTCTAGCGGGAGGGGATACAATGAGCAGTTCTTC.

J is TRBJ1-3 and V is TRBV7-4; D is perhaps TRBD1 (6 bases). The germline gives CDR1 SGHVT, CDR2 SQSDAQ. The CDR3 length is 15 residues. Trimming pared 2 bases from V and 5 bases from J, leaving 13 bases between. The CDR3 DNA reads as TGTGCCAGCAGCTTACTCCAGGGGAGGAGAAACACCATATATTTT. Translation: CASSLLQGRRNTIYF.

The chain employs TRBV19 and TRBJ1-5; D remains ambiguous. Between the trimmed V and J ends, which lost 5 bases and 7 bases, there was a span of 12 bases. The CDR3 length is 13 residues. CDR1 and CDR2 from the germline V gene are LNHDA and SQIVND (reference sequence). The CDR3 sequence: CASSRSSRQPQHF. The DNA for the CDR3 is TGTGCCAGTAGTCGGTCTTCTCGGCAGCCCCAGCATTTT.

The chain uses TRBV7-8 and TRBJ1-5, with D maybe TRBD1 (6 bases). This CDR3 contains 16 residues. Germline V gene lookup returns CDR1 SGHVS and CDR2 FQNEAQ. Between the trimmed V and J ends, which lost 5 bases and 3 bases, there was a span of 17 bases. The CDR3 DNA sequence: TGTGCCAGCAGCCAGGGGTCAGGCCTCAACAATCAGCCCCAGCATTTT. Amino acids: CASSQGSGLNNQPQHF.

V and J are TRBV28 and TRBJ1-5; unclear D gene. The germline V gene has CDR1 MDHEN and CDR2 SYDVKM. The CDR3 consists of 14 residues. V lost 3 bases to trimming and J lost 3 bases, with 9 bases between them. The CDR3 nucleotides read TGTGCCAGCAGTTTCCAAGGTTCCAATCAGCCCCAGCATTTT. Translating it yields CASSFQGSNQPQHF.

This sequence joins TRBV6-5 and TRBJ1-5; no clear D. V shed 4 bases and J shed 8 bases, with 12 bases lying between them. CDR3 length equals 13 residues. Germline V gene sequence: CDR1 MNHEY, CDR2 SVGAGI. The CDR3, as DNA: TGTGCCAGCAGTTTGGGAATTGGGAAGCCCCAGCATTTT. The encoded protein is CASSLGIGKPQHF.

This clone was found a few times. The identical CDR3 is also encoded by other nucleotide sequences in the sample. The chain combines TRBV27 with TRBJ1-5, with D maybe TRBD1 (5 bases). Trimming shortened V by 2 bases and J by 4 bases, and 6 bases separated the two germline ends. The CDR3 is 13 residues long. CDR1 and CDR2 (germline): MNHEY, SMNVEV (reference sequence). As DNA, the CDR3 is TGTGCCAGCAGTTTAAGGGGTAATCAGCCCCAGCATTTT. Its translation is CASSLRGNQPQHF.